The 27 T cell receptor beta chains in this list originate from one sample, sequenced in a study of early T cells in non-severe SARS-CoV-2 infection. TCRdb re-called the 5' RACE reads through MiXCR, storing one row per CDR3 protein. Here the sample spans some 58,000 distinct CDR3 sequences, around 14% being singletons. Specimen: whole blood. The receptors originated from an adult who was a healthcare worker with PCR-confirmed SARS-CoV-2 infection or an uninfected control (not recorded which).

A few counts support this clonotype. V and J are TRBV7-6 and TRBJ2-5; 7 bases line up with TRBD2. CDR1 is SGHVS, CDR2 FNYEAQ, per germline. The CDR3 is 16 residues long. The V and J ends lost 6 bases and 1 base, in that order; junction bases with no gene match: 11. The CDR3 DNA sequence: TGTGCCAGCAGTCTGGGGGGGGAAGGCCTCCAAGAGACCCAGTACTTC. Its translation is CASSLGGEGLQETQYF.

The chain couples TRBV27 to TRBJ1-5; 7 positions match TRBD1. This CDR3 is built from 14 residues. The V and J ends lost 8 bases and 0 bases, in that order; junction bases with no gene match: 4. Germline CDR1 MNHEY, CDR2 SMNVEV (reference sequence). The CDR3 DNA is TGTGCCAGCGACAGGGCGTATAGCAATCAGCCCCAGCATTTT. Translated: CASDRAYSNQPQHF.

The table lists this clonotype with many counts. The chain uses TRBV12-3 or TRBV12-4 and TRBJ1-2; 10 bases line up with TRBD1. The CDR3 length is 15 residues. The V gene end was trimmed by 4 bases and the J gene end by 6 bases; junction bases not matched to a gene: 8. The CDR3 here is CASSSSGTGEHGYTF. The CDR3 DNA reads TGTGCCAGCAGTTCCTCTGGGACAGGGGAACATGGCTACACCTTC.

In nucleotides, the CDR3 is TGTGCCATCAGGGGGACTAGAAATGAGCAGTTCTTC. This gives the protein CAIRGTRNEQFF. The chain employs TRBV10-3 and TRBJ2-1; TRBD2 agrees at 8 bases. This CDR3 is 12 amino acids long. The germline V gene encodes CDR1 ENHRY and CDR2 SYGVKD. V lost 6 bases to trimming and J lost 7 bases; unmatched junction nucleotides: 2.

This clonotype has a count of ten or more. V is TRBV29-1 and J is TRBJ1-4, with D possibly being TRBD1 (5 bases). The CDR3 totals 12 residues. V lost 7 bases and J 8 bases, leaving 14 bases between the germline ends. Germline V gene sequence: CDR1 SQVTM, CDR2 ANQGSEA. The CDR3 DNA follows: TGCAGCGGGGGGGTGATTGGCGAAAAACTGTTTTTT. It is translated as CSGGVIGEKLFF.

This clonotype was counted a few times. This rearrangement joins TRBV10-3 to TRBJ2-5; 7 bases are shared with TRBD1. Germline assignment: CDR1 ENHRY and CDR2 SYGVKD. J was trimmed by 2 bases and V by 6 bases; bases with no gene match: 3. This CDR3 comprises 13 residues. CDR3 in DNA: TGTGCCATCAGATCGGGACAGCAAGAGACCCAGTACTTC. This encodes CAIRSGQQETQYF.

This clonotype was counted at least ten times. The J gene is TRBJ2-5, the V gene TRBV20-1; TRBD2 aligns across 9 bases. Germline-derived CDR1 and CDR2 are DFQATT and SNEGSKA (reference sequence). J lost 5 bases, V lost 6 bases, and 7 bases had no gene match. This CDR3 spans 13 amino acids. DNA of the CDR3: TGCAGTGCACCCGGGACTAGCATCGAGACCCAGTACTTC. This codes for CSAPGTSIETQYF.

This clonotype was counted only a few times. The rearrangement joins TRBV20-1 to TRBJ1-6; TRBD1 agrees at 10 bases. From germline, CDR1 is DFQATT and CDR2 SNEGSKA (reference sequence). The CDR3 consists of 14 residues. V was clipped by 2 bases and J by 7 bases; unmatched bases: 2. The CDR3 bases are TGCAGTGCTAGACGGGGACAGGGGAATTCACCCCTCCACTTT. Translated, it gives CSARRGQGNSPLHF.

There are a few counts of this clonotype. This chain links TRBV5-1 with TRBJ2-5; the D is unclear. The CDR3 covers 13 residues. Trimming stripped 3 bases from V and 4 bases from J, with 10 bases between. Germline loops: CDR1 SGHRS, CDR2 YFSETQ. CDR3 coding DNA: TGCGCCAGCAGCTGGGGTGTAGGAGAGACCCAGTACTTC. It specifies CASSWGVGETQYF.

This clonotype was seen a handful of times. The chain employs TRBV6-1 and TRBJ1-1; possible D gene TRBD1, 5 bases. Trimming cost V 2 bases and J 4 bases, with 14 bases left between them. CDR3 length: 15 residues. Germline V gives CDR1 MNHNS, CDR2 SASEGT. The chain's CDR3 is CASSELTGTGTEAFF. The CDR3 DNA reads TGTGCCAGCAGTGAATTAACAGGAACAGGCACTGAAGCTTTCTTT.

Many counts were recorded for this clonotype. This sequence joins TRBV19 and TRBJ2-7, with D possibly being TRBD1 (7 bases). The CDR3 is 15 amino acids. Germline CDR1 reads LNHDA; CDR2 reads SQIVND (reference sequence). V was cut by 3 bases and J by 6 bases, with 18 bases left in between. DNA of the CDR3: TGTGCCAGTAGTATTGCGGCAGGGGGGCTTGGCGAGCAGTACTTC. Amino acids: CASSIAAGGLGEQYF.

This clonotype was picked up many times. CDR3 sequence (DNA): TGTGCCAGCAGTTACGGACAGGGGGCTTCTGGCTACACCTTC. Protein: CASSYGQGASGYTF. This sequence joins TRBV12-3 or TRBV12-4 and TRBJ1-2; 11 nucleotides agree with TRBD1. J gave up 7 bases and V 4 bases, and 5 bases lay outside the gene matches. The length of the CDR3 is 14 residues.

This clonotype occurred many times. CDR3 coding DNA: TGTGCCATCAGACCAGCTAGCGGGGTCGGCGACGAGCAGTACTTC. Its protein is CAIRPASGVGDEQYF. This chain joins TRBV10-3 and TRBJ2-7, with TRBD2 matching 9 bases. Germline assignment: CDR1 ENHRY and CDR2 SYGVKD. The CDR3 sequence is 15 residues long. V shed 6 bases and J 5 bases; nucleotides not matched to a gene: 11.

This chain uses TRBV18 with TRBJ2-7, with TRBD1 identical over 7 bases. The V gene's germline CDR1 is KGHSH and CDR2 LQKENI. The CDR3 totals 14 residues. V dropped 6 bases and J dropped 3; count of bases not matched to a gene: 8. CDR3 amino acids: CASSEQGSGYEQYF. CDR3 sequence (DNA): TGTGCCAGCTCGGAACAGGGGTCGGGCTACGAGCAGTACTTC.

This clonotype was seen at least ten times. V and J are TRBV18 and TRBJ2-5; D is ambiguous. The V and J ends lost 6 bases and 1 base respectively, with 9 bases between them. Germline-derived CDR1 and CDR2 are KGHSH and LQKENI. This CDR3 has 13 residues. CDR3 bases: TGTGCCAGCTCCCCGGACCCCCAAGAGACCCAGTACTTC. Translated: CASSPDPQETQYF.

This clonotype has a count of ten or more. This chain connects TRBV29-1 to TRBJ2-3, with 8 bases that match TRBD2. The CDR3 spans 12 residues. V gave up 4 bases and J gave up 3 bases; unmatched junction bases: 0. CDR1 SQVTM and CDR2 ANQGSEA come from the germline V gene. The CDR3 region is CSVGGGTDTQYF. Written as DNA, the CDR3 is TGCAGCGTTGGCGGGGGGACAGATACGCAGTATTTT.

This clonotype has only a few counts. The chain links TRBV11-2 to TRBJ2-7, with D possibly matching TRBD2 (5 bases). The CDR3 is made up of 14 amino acids. Germline CDR1 is SGHAT and CDR2 is FQNNGV. V lost 4 bases, J lost 2 bases, and 12 bases lay in between. CDR3 amino acids: CASSSPGRPYEQYF. CDR3 bases: TGTGCCAGCAGCTCCCCTGGGAGACCCTACGAGCAGTACTTC.

This clonotype is medium-sized in the sample. The rearrangement links TRBV14 to TRBJ2-1; D may be TRBD1 (6 bases). This CDR3 region has 19 residues. V was trimmed by 3 bases and J by 5 bases, leaving 26 bases between them. Germline-derived CDR1 and CDR2 are SGHDN and FVKESK. DNA of the CDR3: TGTGCCAGCAGCCATTGGGAACAGGGTCTTTTCTCGAGTAACAATGAGCAGTTCTTC. Amino acid sequence: CASSHWEQGLFSSNNEQFF.

The chain employs TRBV11-2 and TRBJ2-7, with 10 bases aligning to TRBD2. The CDR3 loop spans 13 amino acids. The germline V gene encodes CDR1 SGHAT and CDR2 FQNNGV. V lost 2 bases and J lost 6; bases outside the gene matches: 1. CDR3 amino acids: CASSLRLAGEQYF. CDR3 coding DNA: TGTGCCAGCAGCTTAAGACTAGCGGGCGAGCAGTACTTC.

There are many counts of this clonotype. This chain joins TRBV7-9 and TRBJ1-5; maybe TRBD1 (6 bases). V was cut by 4 bases and J by 0 bases, with 10 bases left in between. The CDR3 spans 15 residues. CDR1 and CDR2 from the germline V gene are SEHNR and FQNEAQ (reference sequence). CDR3 region: CASSSPDSSNQPQHF. The CDR3 coding sequence is TGTGCCAGCAGCTCCCCGGACAGTAGCAATCAGCCCCAGCATTTT.

This clonotype was observed many times. The rearrangement links TRBV5-1 to TRBJ2-7, with 10 bases that match TRBD2. The ends lost 5 bases at V and 0 bases at J; junction bases unmatched: 5. This CDR3 is built from 15 residues. Germline loops: CDR1 SGHRS, CDR2 YFSETQ. The CDR3 DNA follows: TGCGCCAGCAGGGGGCTAGCGGGGGCCTCCTACGAGCAGTACTTC. Protein: CASRGLAGASYEQYF. Using reference TRBV5-1 and TRBJ2-7 for the parts outside the CDR3, the full variable domain is KAGVTQTPRYLIKTRGQQVTLSCSPISGHRSVSWYQQTPGQGLQFLFEYFSETQRNKGNFPGRFSGRQFSNSRSEMNVSTLELGDSALYLCASRGLAGASYEQYFGPGTRLTVT.

The rearrangement joins TRBV5-6 to TRBJ1-4, with 8 bases lining up with TRBD1. The V and J ends lost 5 bases and 2 bases, in that order; junction bases with no gene match: 2. The length of the CDR3 is 14 residues. Germline CDR1 and CDR2: SGHDT and YYEEEE. The CDR3 protein is CASRRQGTNEKLFF. The CDR3 coding sequence is TGTGCCAGCAGGAGACAGGGGACTAATGAAAAACTGTTTTTT.

The chain links TRBV7-2 to TRBJ2-4, with 7 positions matching TRBD2. V shed 6 bases and J 10 bases; nucleotides not matched to a gene: 9. The CDR3 has 13 amino acids. Per germline, CDR1 SGHTA and CDR2 FQGNSA. The DNA for the CDR3 is TGTGCCAGCAGGAGGGAGGCTAGCGGTATTCAGTACTTC. Translating it yields CASRREASGIQYF.

Only a few counts were recorded for this clonotype. The chain combines TRBV20-1 with TRBJ2-5; 9 bases match TRBD2. J was trimmed by 7 bases and V by 3 bases; bases with no gene match: 9. This CDR3 has 14 amino acids. Looked up from germline, CDR1 is DFQATT and CDR2 is SNEGSKA (reference sequence). The CDR3: CSASDTSGLGTQYF. The CDR3 region has the DNA TGCAGTGCTAGCGATACTAGCGGGTTGGGGACCCAGTACTTC.

The V and J genes are TRBV12-3 or TRBV12-4 and TRBJ2-1, with 15 bases identical to TRBD2. The V and J ends lost 7 bases and 9 bases, in that order; junction bases with no gene match: 4. CDR3 length: 14 amino acids. In DNA form, the CDR3 reads TGTGCCAGCACGGGGACTAGCGGGGGGCGTGAGCAGTTCTTC. This encodes CASTGTSGGREQFF.

This sequence joins TRBV4-3 and TRBJ2-3; D is possibly TRBD1 (6 bases). The CDR3 totals 16 residues. V lost 1 base to trimming and J lost 7 bases, with 18 bases between them. Germline V gives CDR1 LGHNA, CDR2 YSLEER. The CDR3 DNA follows: TGCGCCAGCAGCCAAGGGTCAGGGGCCGGAGTAAATACGCAGTATTTT. Translation: CASSQGSGAGVNTQYF.

Only a few counts were recorded for this clonotype. The rearrangement links TRBV5-1 to TRBJ1-1; TRBD1 is a possible D gene (6 bases). This CDR3 comprises 14 residues. Germline assignment: CDR1 SGHRS and CDR2 YFSETQ. Trimming took off 0 bases at V and 5 bases at J, with 11 bases between the two ends. CDR3 residues: CASSLGQGLTEAFF. The CDR3 DNA reads TGCGCCAGCAGCTTGGGCCAGGGGTTGACTGAAGCTTTCTTT.